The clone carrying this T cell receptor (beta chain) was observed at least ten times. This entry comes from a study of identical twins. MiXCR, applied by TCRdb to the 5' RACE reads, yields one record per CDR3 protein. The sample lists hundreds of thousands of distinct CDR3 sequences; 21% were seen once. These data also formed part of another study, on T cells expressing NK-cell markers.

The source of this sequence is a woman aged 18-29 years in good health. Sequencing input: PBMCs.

CDR3 protein: CSGQGIWGTEAFF. In nucleotides, the CDR3 is TGCAGCGGACAGGGAATTTGGGGGACTGAAGCTTTCTTT. The V gene is TRBV29-1, the J gene TRBJ1-1; TRBD1 matches at 7 bases. V lost 7 bases to trimming and J lost 5 bases; unmatched junction nucleotides: 10. Germline CDR1 SQVTM, CDR2 ANQGSEA. CDR3 length equals 13 residues.